This T cell receptor beta chain comes out of a study of blood T cell repertoires in COVID-19. As for the study in general: Sites in the United States, Italy and Spain provided acute and convalescent COVID-19 samples.

How the authors handled the data: Nucleated cell counts were estimated from reference gene primer amplification. The assay was immunoSEQ multiplex PCR, and TCRdb's table has in-frame clones only and misses some. V and J calls and clone size follow that table, whereas D and trimming were derived from the DNA. The sample comprises about half a million clones, 80% to 90% of which are singletons, and 3% to 3.5% rests with the top ten. There are a few counts of this clone. The V end was cut by 4 bases, the J end by 5 bases, with 17 bases between. The CDR3 spans 16 residues. The germline gives CDR1 KGHSH, CDR2 LQKENI.

The sequence was obtained from a human donor in a cohort sampled during active COVID-19. The chain employs TRBV18 and TRBJ2-2; maybe TRBD2 (6 bases). Source material: peripheral blood. CDR3 protein: CASSLQWGRRTGELFF. The CDR3 DNA is TGTGCCAGCTCACTACAATGGGGGAGGCGGACCGGGGAGCTGTTTTTT.